This T cell receptor (beta chain) appears in the sequencing data of a study of blood T cell repertoires in COVID-19. Per the original data handling: Amplification of reference gene primers was used by the study to estimate nucleated cell counts. Data came from immunoSEQ multiplex PCR; TCRdb stores just in-frame clones and leaves some out. V, J and clone size were drawn from that table, and D and trimming were deduced from the DNA. The table lists over 30,000 clones, roughly 73% of them singletons. The V gene's germline CDR1 is MNHEY and CDR2 SVGAGI. This CDR3 region has 15 residues. V was trimmed by 0 bases and J by 12 bases, leaving 20 bases between them.

The chain links TRBV6-5 to TRBJ1-1; D call uncertain. The source of this sequence is an elderly man with active or convalescent COVID-19. Sequencing was carried out using peripheral blood. The CDR3 coding sequence is TGTGCCAGCAGTTACTCTTATTATTCGGACTCGACTCCTTTCTTT. The encoded protein is CASSYSYYSDSTPFF.